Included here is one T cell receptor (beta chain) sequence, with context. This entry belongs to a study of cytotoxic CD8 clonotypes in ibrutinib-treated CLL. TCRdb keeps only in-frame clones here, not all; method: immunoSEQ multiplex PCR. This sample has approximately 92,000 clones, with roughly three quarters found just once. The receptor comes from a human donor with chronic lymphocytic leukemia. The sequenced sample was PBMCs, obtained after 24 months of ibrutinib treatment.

Here the CDR3 reads CASSPRSDRNTEAFF. In DNA, the CDR3 is TGTGCCAGCAGTCCACGATCGGACAGGAACACTGAAGCTTTCTTT. The chain employs TRBV25-1 and TRBJ1-1; D perhaps matches TRBD1 (6 bases). This CDR3 is built from 15 residues. The germline V and J ends were trimmed by 5 bases and 1 base, with 14 bases remaining between them. Germline values: CDR1 MGHDK, CDR2 SYGVNS.